The source of this TCR beta chain is a study of metastatic and nonmetastatic thyroid tumors. Study context: From malignant and benign thyroid patients, repertoires in blood and in tumor or nodule tissue were compared. The study's findings and limits: Malignant thyroid tumors reportedly exceeded benign nodules significantly in TCR beta diversity, with the difference appearing in blood and tumor.

Per the study methods: A distant-metastasis classifier for papillary thyroid cancer was built using CDR3 differences across clinicopathological groups. TCRdb re-analyzed the PCR reads through MiXCR. TCRdb's processing, not the authors', yielded these V and J calls. The table includes over 10,000 clones, approximately 25% detected once. This clone was recorded at least ten times. Its target is not known. Germline V CDR1 and CDR2: LGHNT, FRNRAP. V lost 5 bases and J lost 1, with 11 bases in between. This CDR3 is 14 amino acids long. Each patient went into thyroid surgery without having received any treatment.

V and J are TRBV12-5 and TRBJ1-1, with a possible D match to TRBD1 (5 bases). The receptor's source is a female donor with papillary thyroid cancer or a benign thyroid nodule (not recorded which). Some clones in this sample may be carry-over from other donors' samples. The material sequenced was tumor tissue. The CDR3 sequence is CASGRDGTNTEAFF. The CDR3 coding sequence is TGTGCTAGTGGTCGGGACGGGACGAACACTGAAGCTTTCTTT.